These 22 T cell receptor beta chains came from one sample sequenced in a study of blood T cell repertoires in COVID-19. The protocol was immunoSEQ multiplex PCR, while the TCRdb copy is restricted to in-frame clones and leaves out a portion. The sample includes just over 250,000 clones, less than 90% of them seen just once. The sample comprised peripheral blood. The receptors were gathered from a man aged 55 to 70 who had recovered from COVID-19.

The V call is TRBV27, the J call TRBJ2-3, with D possibly being TRBD2 (5 bases). Germline CDR1 MNHEY, CDR2 SMNVEV (reference sequence). V was shortened by 2 bases and J by 0 bases, with 9 bases between the two germline ends. This CDR3 is 15 amino acids long. CDR3 DNA sequence: TGTGCCAGCAGTTTACCGGACTCTAGCACAGATACGCAGTATTTT. Its translation: CASSLPDSSTDTQYF.

The rearrangement uses TRBV7-2 and TRBJ2-7; perhaps TRBD1 as D (5 bases). Trimming stripped 4 bases from V and 4 bases from J, with 17 bases between. Germline CDR1 is SGHTA and CDR2 is FQGNSA. The CDR3 consists of 15 residues. The CDR3 sequence: CASSYSQGFGYEQYF. CDR3 nucleotides: TGTGCCAGCAGCTACTCGCAGGGTTTTGGATACGAGCAGTACTTC.

The gene calls are TRBV4-1 and TRBJ1-4; no firm D call. Trimming pared 0 bases from V and 4 bases from J, leaving 9 bases between. CDR3 length equals 15 residues. Germline V lookup: CDR1 MGHRA, CDR2 YSYEKL. As DNA, the CDR3 is TGCGCCAGCAGCCAAGATGATAGCAGTAATGAAAAACTGTTTTTT. This codes for CASSQDDSSNEKLFF.

This clone was observed a handful of times. The V call is TRBV6-1, the J call TRBJ2-3, with a weak D call TRBD1 (5 bases). CDR3 length: 15 amino acids. The V gene's germline CDR1 is MNHNS and CDR2 SASEGT. Trimming removed 3 bases from V and 0 bases from J, with 10 bases in between. CDR3 amino acids: CASSENQGSTDTQYF. As DNA, the CDR3 is TGTGCCAGCAGTGAGAATCAGGGCAGCACAGATACGCAGTATTTT.

The rearrangement uses TRBV7-9 and TRBJ2-5; D is uncertain. Germline V CDR1 and CDR2: SEHNR, FQNEAQ (reference sequence). The CDR3 has 12 residues. Trimming shortened V by 5 bases and J by 7 bases, and 11 bases separated the two germline ends. This CDR3 reads CASSPTQWTQYF. CDR3 nucleotides: TGTGCCAGCAGCCCCACGCAGTGGACCCAGTACTTC. Variable domain in full (rest from reference TRBV7-9 and TRBJ2-5): DTGVSQNPRHKITKRGQNVTFRCDPISEHNRLYWYRQTLGQGPEFLTYFQNEAQLEKSRLLSDRFSAERPKGSFSTLEIQRTEQGDSAMYLCASSPTQWTQYFGPGTRLLVL.

CDR3: CAWSGPGSSNQPQHF. The CDR3 nucleotides read TGTGCCTGGAGTGGACCAGGGTCTAGCAATCAGCCCCAGCATTTT. The V gene is TRBV30, the J gene TRBJ1-5; tentatively, D is TRBD1 (5 bases). The CDR3 runs to 15 residues. Germline CDR1 is GTSNPN and CDR2 is SVGIG (reference sequence). Trimming left V 1 base short and J 0 bases short, with 10 bases between. The full variable domain, with the rest looked up from reference TRBV30 and TRBJ1-5, is SQTIHQWPATLVQPVGSPLSLECTVEGTSNPNLYWYRQAAGRGLQLLFYSVGIGQISSEVPQNLSASRPQDRQFILSSKKLLLSDSGFYLCAWSGPGSSNQPQHFGDGTRLSIL.

The genes are TRBV7-2 and TRBJ2-3, with TRBD2 identical over 10 bases. Germline lookup yields CDR1 SGHTA and CDR2 FQGNSA. V lost 3 bases, J lost 4 bases, and 7 bases stayed unmatched. The CDR3 sequence is 16 residues long. Here the CDR3 DNA reads TGTGCCAGCAGCTTTCGAGCGGGGGGGCGCGCAGATACGCAGTATTTT. It specifies CASSFRAGGRADTQYF.

The J gene is TRBJ2-3, the V gene TRBV18; TRBD1 agrees at 8 bases. The V and J ends lost 2 bases and 6 bases, in that order; junction bases with no gene match: 1. The CDR3 totals 13 residues. Germline V gene lookup returns CDR1 KGHSH and CDR2 LQKENI. The CDR3 spells CASSPNRGDTQYF. DNA of the CDR3: TGTGCCAGCTCACCAAACAGGGGGGATACGCAGTATTTT.

The chain employs TRBV3-1 (or the pseudogene TRBV3-2) and TRBJ1-4; D not certain. CDR3 length equals 17 residues. V lost 0 bases to trimming and J lost 0 bases, with 11 bases between them. Germline V gene data show CDR1 as LGHDT and CDR2 as YNNKEL (reference sequence). The DNA of the CDR3 is TGTGCCAGCAGCCAAGATTTAGCCAGACCAACTAATGAAAAACTGTTTTTT. This gives the protein CASSQDLARPTNEKLFF.

This chain connects TRBV3-1 (or the pseudogene TRBV3-2) to TRBJ1-6; tentatively, D is TRBD1 (5 bases). CDR1 is LGHDT and CDR2 is YNNKEL in the germline V gene (reference sequence). The CDR3 is 15 residues long. With 1 base removed from V and 7 bases from J, the gap between germline ends came to 11 bases. As DNA, the CDR3 is TGTGCCAGCAGCCAAGGGCGTGACAGAAATTCACCCCTCCACTTT. Amino acids: CASSQGRDRNSPLHF.

CDR3 loop: CASSLGLRGATEAFF. For the CDR3, the DNA is TGTGCCAGCAGCTTGGGGCTTCGGGGGGCGACTGAAGCTTTCTTT. The V gene is TRBV5-8, the J gene TRBJ1-1; the D gene is possibly TRBD1 (6 bases). This CDR3 has 15 amino acids. Germline V lookup: CDR1 SGHTS, CDR2 YDEGEE. Trimming removed 0 bases from V and 5 bases from J, with 14 bases in between.

This sequence joins TRBV19 and TRBJ2-2, with 9 bases fitting TRBD1. The germline CDR1 and CDR2 sequences are LNHDA and SQIVND (reference sequence). CDR3 length equals 14 residues. J gave up 5 bases and V 7 bases, and 5 bases lay outside the gene matches. The CDR3 DNA follows: TGTGCCAGTAATCCGGGACAGGGTACCGGGGAGCTGTTTTTT. Protein: CASNPGQGTGELFF.

In its sample, this clone was seen a few times. V usage is TRBV2 and J usage is TRBJ2-2; D may be TRBD2 (7 bases). Germline CDR1 and CDR2: SNHLY and FYNNEI. Trimming removed 6 bases from V and 9 bases from J, with 17 bases in between. CDR3 size: 14 residues. This CDR3 reads CASSEQGGARELFF. The CDR3 bases are TGTGCCAGCAGCGAGCAAGGGGGGGCCAGGGAGCTGTTTTTT.

The V call is TRBV5-6, the J call TRBJ1-4; no firm D call. V gave up 4 bases and J gave up 0 bases, with 13 bases separating them. Germline V gene lookup returns CDR1 SGHDT and CDR2 YYEEEE. The length of the CDR3 is 16 residues. CDR3 protein: CASSRGPPPTNEKLFF. CDR3 nucleotide sequence: TGTGCCAGCAGCCGCGGGCCACCTCCAACTAATGAAAAACTGTTTTTT.

This rearrangement joins TRBV11-2 to TRBJ1-2; weak D call: TRBD1 (6 bases). V lost 6 bases and J 0 bases, leaving 14 bases between the germline ends. The CDR3 runs 15 residues. Looked up from germline, CDR1 is SGHAT and CDR2 is FQNNGV. This chain's CDR3 is CASRVATGPNYGYTF. For the CDR3, the DNA is TGTGCCAGCAGGGTTGCGACAGGCCCTAACTATGGCTACACCTTC.

This sequence joins TRBV6-5 and TRBJ2-7; no reliable D call. The CDR3 extends over 14 amino acids. Trimming removed 6 bases at V and 4 bases at J, with 16 bases between. Per the germline V gene, CDR1 is MNHEY and CDR2 is SVGAGI. The CDR3 DNA reads TGTGCCAGCAGCCGCGACCCCCTGAGGTACGAGCAGTACTTC. It yields the protein CASSRDPLRYEQYF.

V and J are TRBV9 and TRBJ2-7; TRBD1 is a possible D gene (6 bases). The CDR3 spans 14 residues. Germline V lookup: CDR1 SGDLS, CDR2 YYNGEE. The V and J ends lost 3 bases and 1 base respectively, with 11 bases between them. The CDR3 coding sequence is TGTGCCAGCAGCGCAGGGGTTCCATCCTACGAGCAGTACTTC. Translation gives CASSAGVPSYEQYF.

The rearrangement links TRBV4-1 to TRBJ1-4, with 7 bases fitting TRBD1. Trimming took 8 bases from V and 7 from J; bases not matched to a gene: 25. Germline V gives CDR1 MGHRA, CDR2 YSYEKL. This CDR3 is built from 19 residues. The CDR3 is CASGRPGTDPLQRGEKLFF. The CDR3, as DNA: TGCGCCAGCGGCCGACCCGGGACAGATCCTCTTCAGAGGGGTGAAAAACTGTTTTTT.

J is TRBJ2-7 and V is TRBV2; TRBD2 matches 8 bases. The junction had 1 base not matched to a gene; V was cut back by 0 bases and J by 6 bases. The CDR3 is 13 amino acids. In germline, CDR1 is SNHLY, CDR2 FYNNEI. Here the CDR3 DNA reads TGTGCCAGCAGTGAAGCTCGGGGGGGCGAGCAGTACTTC. It encodes CASSEARGGEQYF.

This chain joins TRBV30 and TRBJ1-2, with TRBD1 matching 10 bases. The germline V gene has CDR1 GTSNPN and CDR2 SVGIG (reference sequence). This CDR3 is built from 14 residues. V was clipped by 3 bases and J by 8 bases; unmatched bases: 9. The CDR3 coding sequence is TGTGCCTGGAGGGCACTGGGACAGGGGATGGGCTACACCTTC. This sequence encodes CAWRALGQGMGYTF.

The rearrangement uses TRBV30 and TRBJ1-6; TRBD1 matches at 7 bases. The CDR3 consists of 14 residues. Germline V gives CDR1 GTSNPN, CDR2 SVGIG (reference sequence). The V segment lost 2 bases and the J segment 7 bases; nucleotides outside the gene matches: 5. The CDR3 loop reads CAWSFPGGNSPLHF. The CDR3, as DNA: TGTGCCTGGAGTTTTCCAGGGGGGAATTCACCCCTCCACTTT. The variable domain in full, completed from reference TRBV30 and TRBJ1-6, reads SQTIHQWPATLVQPVGSPLSLECTVEGTSNPNLYWYRQAAGRGLQLLFYSVGIGQISSEVPQNLSASRPQDRQFILSSKKLLLSDSGFYLCAWSFPGGNSPLHFGNGTRLTVT.

The count of this clone is one. This chain joins TRBV13 and TRBJ2-7; the D is unclear. CDR1 and CDR2 (germline): PRHDT, FYEKMQ (reference sequence). The CDR3 has 13 amino acids. Trimming cost V 0 bases and J 1 base, with 4 bases left between them. The CDR3 region is CASSLGQSYEQYF. The CDR3 DNA follows: TGTGCCAGCAGCTTAGGACAGTCCTACGAGCAGTACTTC. Variable domain in full (rest from reference TRBV13 and TRBJ2-7): AAGVIQSPRHLIKEKRETATLKCYPIPRHDTVYWYQQGPGQDPQFLISFYEKMQSDKGSIPDRFSAQQFSDYHSELNMSSLELGDSALYFCASSLGQSYEQYFGPGTRLTVT.